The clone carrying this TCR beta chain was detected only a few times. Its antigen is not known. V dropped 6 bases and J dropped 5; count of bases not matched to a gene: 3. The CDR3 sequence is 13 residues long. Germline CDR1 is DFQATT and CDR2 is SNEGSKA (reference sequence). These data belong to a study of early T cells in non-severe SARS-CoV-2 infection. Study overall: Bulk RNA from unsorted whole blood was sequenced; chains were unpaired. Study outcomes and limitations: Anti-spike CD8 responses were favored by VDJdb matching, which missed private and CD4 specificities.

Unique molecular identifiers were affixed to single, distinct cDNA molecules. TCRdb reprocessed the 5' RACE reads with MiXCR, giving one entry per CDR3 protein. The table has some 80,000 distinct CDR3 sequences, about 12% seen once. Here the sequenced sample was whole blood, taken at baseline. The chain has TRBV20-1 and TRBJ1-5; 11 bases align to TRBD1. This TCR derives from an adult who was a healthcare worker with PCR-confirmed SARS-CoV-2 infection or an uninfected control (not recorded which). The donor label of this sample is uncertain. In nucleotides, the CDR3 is TGCAGTGCGATGGGACAGGGGGATCAGCCCCAGCATTTT. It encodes CSAMGQGDQPQHF.